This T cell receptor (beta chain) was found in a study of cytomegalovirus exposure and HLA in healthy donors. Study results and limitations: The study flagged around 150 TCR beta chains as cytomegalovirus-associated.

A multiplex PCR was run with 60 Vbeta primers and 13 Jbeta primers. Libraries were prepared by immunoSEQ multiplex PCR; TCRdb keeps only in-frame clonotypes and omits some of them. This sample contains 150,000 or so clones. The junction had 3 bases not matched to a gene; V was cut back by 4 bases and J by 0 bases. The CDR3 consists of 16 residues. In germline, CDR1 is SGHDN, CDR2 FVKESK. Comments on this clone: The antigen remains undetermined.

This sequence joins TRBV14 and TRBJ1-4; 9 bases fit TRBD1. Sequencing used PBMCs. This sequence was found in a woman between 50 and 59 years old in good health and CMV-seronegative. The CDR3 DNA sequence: TGTGCCAGCAGCCGAACAGGGGGCTCAACTAATGAAAAACTGTTTTTT. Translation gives CASSRTGGSTNEKLFF.